This T cell receptor beta chain was sequenced for a study of preoperative IRX-2 immunotherapy in early breast cancer. This clone showed up just a few times. Germline lookup yields CDR1 LNHNV and CDR2 YYDKDF (reference sequence). This CDR3 region has 14 residues. V was clipped by 0 bases and J by 5 bases, with 7 bases between them. The treatment was: preoperative locoregional IRX-2 cytokine immunotherapy. Samples came from a phase Ib trial of preoperative locoregional IRX-2 cytokine immunotherapy. TCRdb keeps only in-frame clones here, not all; method: immunoSEQ multiplex PCR. The sample has roughly 3,200 clones; around 80% are singletons.

This receptor was identified in a human donor with breast cancer. The sample in question was tumor tissue, obtained after IRX-2 immunotherapy. This sequence joins TRBV15 and TRBJ2-2, with D unresolved. DNA for the CDR3: TGTGCCACCAGCAGAGACCGCGAAACCGGGGAGCTGTTTTTT. Its translation is CATSRDRETGELFF.